This TCR beta chain was captured in a study of Ad26.COV2.S vaccination and SARS-CoV-2 variants. Across the whole study: Enrollment placed the donor in the COV1001 Ad26.COV2.S trial arm. Ad26.COV2.S, an intramuscular injection, was given once or twice 56 days apart.

From germline, CDR1 is KGHSH and CDR2 LQKENI. V gave up 3 bases and J gave up 3 bases, with 7 bases separating them. There are 13 residues in the CDR3. TCRdb keeps only in-frame clones here, not all; method: immunoSEQ multiplex PCR. The sample records 400,000 or so clones, 88% being singletons. Noted treatment: over 15 received Ad26.COV2.S at low or high dose, single or two shots; several received placebo; per-sample allocation not given. Samples came from day 63 after the first vaccine or placebo injection. Vaccination employed an Ad26 vector expressing the Wuhan-strain SARS-CoV-2 spike. The chain has TRBV18 and TRBJ2-3, with D possibly matching TRBD2 (6 bases). This specimen was peripheral blood, taken in a trial of Ad26.COV2.S vaccine versus placebo. The source is a person aged 18-60 years who received the Ad26.COV2.S COVID-19 vaccine or a placebo. This CDR3 is CASSPTSTDTQYF. CDR3 DNA: TGTGCCAGCTCACCGACTAGTACAGATACGCAGTATTTT.